The 28 T cell receptor beta chains in this list originate from one sample, sequenced in a study of OX40 agonist ivuxolimab in advanced cancers. Method: immunoSEQ multiplex PCR; TCRdb's copy keeps in-frame clones and lacks some. The data hold about 48,000 clones, with approximately 84% observed a single time. The material sequenced was CD4+ or CD8+ T cells sorted from blood, taken in a trial of the OX40 agonist ivuxolimab. Receptor source: an adult with an advanced solid tumor such as melanoma, head and neck, liver or kidney cancer.

The chain links TRBV7-8 to TRBJ1-5, with a possible D match to TRBD1 (5 bases). Trimming took 5 bases from V and 0 from J, leaving 17 bases between them. There are 17 residues in the CDR3. Germline lookup yields CDR1 SGHVS and CDR2 FQNEAQ. CDR3 coding DNA: TGTGCCAGCAGCCAGGAGAGACAGAAACTTAGCAATCAGCCCCAGCATTTT. Encoded protein: CASSQERQKLSNQPQHF.

The gene calls are TRBV5-1 and TRBJ1-2, with D possibly being TRBD1 (6 bases). Germline CDR1 is SGHRS and CDR2 is YFSETQ. Between the trimmed V and J ends, which lost 4 bases and 6 bases, there was a span of 19 bases. The CDR3 has 15 amino acids. In DNA form, the CDR3 reads TGCGCCAGCAGCATTCCAGGGGCCAACTTGGATGGCTACACCTTC. Translated: CASSIPGANLDGYTF.

V usage is TRBV27 and J usage is TRBJ1-1; D unresolved. The CDR3 consists of 15 residues. With 6 bases removed from V and 4 bases from J, the gap between germline ends came to 18 bases. Germline CDR1 and CDR2: MNHEY and SMNVEV (reference sequence). The CDR3 DNA is TGTGCCAGCAGCTCTTATGGCCAGGCTCGCACTGAAGCTTTCTTT. Amino acids: CASSSYGQARTEAFF.

The chain carries TRBV7-8 and TRBJ2-5; 12 bases are shared with TRBD2. Germline CDR1 is SGHVS and CDR2 is FQNEAQ. V trimming: 2 bases; J trimming: 7 bases; junction bases outside the gene matches: 5. This CDR3 is built from 15 residues. The CDR3 is CASSLSSGRAGTQYF. The CDR3 coding sequence is TGTGCCAGCAGCTTATCTAGCGGGAGGGCGGGGACCCAGTACTTC.

The rearrangement links TRBV19 to TRBJ2-3; the match to TRBD2 covers 14 bases. CDR1 is LNHDA and CDR2 is SQIVND in the germline V gene (reference sequence). The V gene end was trimmed by 5 bases and the J gene end by 2 bases; junction bases not matched to a gene: 9. The CDR3 sequence is 18 residues long. The CDR3 reads CASSGGLAGAPSTDTQYF. CDR3 nucleotides: TGTGCCAGTAGTGGGGGACTAGCGGGGGCGCCTTCCACAGATACGCAGTATTTT.

This chain connects TRBV10-3 to TRBJ2-6; 9 bases fit TRBD1. Trimming removed 4 bases from V and 1 base from J; junction bases left unmatched: 17. In germline, CDR1 is ENHRY, CDR2 SYGVKD. The length of the CDR3 is 21 residues. CDR3 in DNA: TGTGCCATCAGTGCCCCTTGGGGACAGGGAGTCGGTAGGTCTGGGGCCAACGTCCTGACTTTC. This codes for CAISAPWGQGVGRSGANVLTF.

The J gene is TRBJ2-6, the V gene TRBV28; 9 nucleotides agree with TRBD2. Germline V gene lookup returns CDR1 MDHEN and CDR2 SYDVKM. The CDR3 has 16 residues. V dropped 6 bases and J dropped 2; count of bases not matched to a gene: 5. In nucleotides, the CDR3 is TGTGCCAGCAGCGGCAGCGGGGGGACTGGGGCCAACGTCCTGACTTTC. Its translation: CASSGSGGTGANVLTF.

This chain connects TRBV7-3 to TRBJ1-2; 11 bases match TRBD1. The CDR3 totals 16 residues. Germline CDR1 and CDR2: SGHTA and FQGTGA. J lost 5 bases, V lost 5 bases, and 10 bases had no gene match. The CDR3 coding sequence is TGTGCCAGCAGCCCTTGGGACAGGGGGGTACCATATGGCTACACCTTC. Translating it yields CASSPWDRGVPYGYTF.

The rearrangement joins TRBV11-2 to TRBJ2-1; 10 bases fit TRBD2. The CDR3 loop spans 14 amino acids. Germline-derived CDR1 and CDR2 are SGHAT and FQNNGV. V lost 3 bases to trimming and J lost 4 bases; unmatched junction nucleotides: 0. The DNA for the CDR3 is TGTGCCAGCAGCTTTAGCGGGAGGTACAATGAGCAGTTCTTC. Encoded protein: CASSFSGRYNEQFF.

The V call is TRBV4-2, the J call TRBJ2-5, with D perhaps TRBD2 (5 bases). V was trimmed by 0 bases and J by 1 base, leaving 9 bases between them. Per the germline V gene, CDR1 is LGHNA and CDR2 is YNFKEQ. The CDR3 loop spans 15 amino acids. DNA for the CDR3: TGTGCCAGCAGCCAAGACGGAGGCCGCCAAGAGACCCAGTACTTC. Protein sequence: CASSQDGGRQETQYF.

The CDR3 sequence: CASRNRGLGGELFF. The DNA of the CDR3 is TGTGCCAGTAGGAACAGGGGGCTTGGCGGGGAGCTGTTTTTT. V is TRBV19 and J is TRBJ2-2; 9 positions match TRBD1. CDR3 length: 14 residues. V shed 6 bases, J shed 7 bases, and the junction held 6 bases outside the gene matches. CDR1 is LNHDA, CDR2 SQIVND, per germline (reference sequence). Using reference TRBV19 and TRBJ2-2 for the parts outside the CDR3, the full variable domain is DGGITQSPKYLFRKEGQNVTLSCEQNLNHDAMYWYRQDPGQGLRLIYYSQIVNDFQKGDIAEGYSVSREKKESFPLTVTSAQKNPTAFYLCASRNRGLGGELFFGEGSRLTVL.

The rearrangement links TRBV10-2 to TRBJ2-7; TRBD1 matches at 8 bases. Germline loops: CDR1 WSHSY, CDR2 SAAADI. CDR3 length: 14 amino acids. V lost 2 bases and J lost 6; bases outside the gene matches: 6. The chain's CDR3 is CASSERPGGPEQYF. The DNA of the CDR3 is TGCGCCAGCAGTGAGAGGCCAGGGGGCCCCGAGCAGTACTTC.

The count of this clone is one. The chain joins TRBV6-4 to TRBJ2-1, with D possibly matching TRBD2 (6 bases). Trimming removed 8 bases at V and 5 bases at J, with 16 bases between. Germline V gene data show CDR1 as MRHNA and CDR2 as SNTAGT. The length of the CDR3 is 14 residues. In nucleotides, the CDR3 is TGTGCCAGCGCCCGGGGGATAGTCAACAATGAGCAGTTCTTC. This gives the protein CASARGIVNNEQFF.

The rearrangement links TRBV6-1 to TRBJ2-1, with 7 positions matching TRBD2. After removal of 8 bases from V and 2 bases from J, the junction contained 9 bases not matched to a gene. This CDR3 is built from 15 residues. CDR1 and CDR2 (germline): MNHNS, SASEGT. The CDR3 loop is CASGGGGRAYNEQFF. The CDR3 DNA sequence: TGTGCCAGCGGGGGGGGAGGCCGAGCCTACAATGAGCAGTTCTTC.

This chain links TRBV11-1 with TRBJ1-6, with a possible D match to TRBD1 (5 bases). The CDR3 loop spans 15 amino acids. The germline V and J ends were trimmed by 4 bases and 6 bases, with 13 bases remaining between them. Germline values: CDR1 SGHAT, CDR2 FQDESV (reference sequence). In DNA, the CDR3 is TGTGCCAGCAGCTCCTCCAGGGCCCCTAATTCACCCCTCCACTTT. Translation gives CASSSSRAPNSPLHF.

The gene calls are TRBV11-2 and TRBJ2-5, with TRBD2 matching over 13 bases. This CDR3 contains 18 residues. The junction had 13 bases not matched to a gene; V was cut back by 5 bases and J by 4 bases. The germline CDR1 and CDR2 sequences are SGHAT and FQNNGV. This CDR3 reads CASSPGGLAGPWGETQYF. In nucleotides, the CDR3 is TGTGCCAGCAGCCCAGGGGGACTAGCGGGGCCCTGGGGAGAGACCCAGTACTTC.

This chain joins TRBV4-1 and TRBJ2-3, with D unresolved. The V end was cut by 1 base, the J end by 6 bases, with 5 bases between. Germline values: CDR1 MGHRA, CDR2 YSYEKL. The CDR3 totals 12 residues. The CDR3 DNA is TGCGCCAGCAGCCAAGGGTTGGATACGCAGTATTTT. This translates into CASSQGLDTQYF.

This sequence joins TRBV7-2 and TRBJ1-2, with 7 bases matching TRBD1. Trimming cost V 5 bases and J 5 bases; bases outside gene matches: 11. Germline V gene data show CDR1 as SGHTA and CDR2 as FQGNSA. The CDR3 length is 15 residues. The CDR3 reads CASSPRDRLLYGYTF. CDR3 nucleotides: TGTGCCAGCAGCCCCCGGGACAGACTCCTTTATGGCTACACCTTC.

The chain employs TRBV5-1 and TRBJ2-3; D is ambiguous. This CDR3 region has 14 residues. Germline V gene lookup returns CDR1 SGHRS and CDR2 YFSETQ. Between the trimmed V and J ends, which lost 8 bases and 6 bases, there was a span of 19 bases. The CDR3 DNA sequence: TGCGCCAGTACACGTAAGGGCACTTTGGATACGCAGTATTTT. Translated, it gives CASTRKGTLDTQYF.

V gene TRBV7-2 combines with J gene TRBJ2-5; 7 bases line up with TRBD2. The germline V gene has CDR1 SGHTA and CDR2 FQGNSA. J was trimmed by 3 bases and V by 2 bases; bases with no gene match: 6. The CDR3 length is 15 residues. Here the CDR3 reads CASSLRGGGEETQYF. As DNA, the CDR3 is TGTGCCAGCAGCTTAAGGGGTGGGGGGGAAGAGACCCAGTACTTC.

This chain uses TRBV5-1 with TRBJ2-7; 12 bases are shared with TRBD1. CDR3 size: 16 residues. Germline loops: CDR1 SGHRS, CDR2 YFSETQ. Trimming took 3 bases from V and 6 from J; bases not matched to a gene: 10. The CDR3 DNA sequence: TGCGCCAGCAGCTACTTGGGACAGGGGGCGTTCACCGAGCAGTACTTC. Protein: CASSYLGQGAFTEQYF.

This chain links TRBV27 with TRBJ2-5; either TRBD1 or TRBD2 may fit D (5 bases each). Looked up from germline, CDR1 is MNHEY and CDR2 is SMNVEV (reference sequence). The CDR3 covers 13 residues. V dropped 6 bases and J dropped 4 bases, with 12 bases sitting between them. The CDR3 protein is CASSPRDRETQYF. DNA for the CDR3: TGTGCCAGCAGCCCGAGGGACCGAGAGACCCAGTACTTC.

The CDR3 nucleotides are TGTGCCAGCAGCTTAGAACGGACAGGGGTCTTTGGTTCGGAGACCCAGTACTTC. It encodes CASSLERTGVFGSETQYF. The chain employs TRBV7-9 and TRBJ2-5, with 9 bases lining up with TRBD1. The CDR3 is 18 residues long. The J segment lost 5 bases and the V segment lost 1 base, leaving 14 bases of the junction unmatched. The V gene's germline CDR1 is SEHNR and CDR2 FQNEAQ (reference sequence).

The rearrangement uses TRBV30 and TRBJ2-7; TRBD1 aligns across 7 bases. V shed 0 bases, J shed 2 bases, and the junction held 1 base outside the gene matches. This CDR3 comprises 13 residues. Germline CDR1 GTSNPN, CDR2 SVGIG (reference sequence). CDR3 in DNA: TGTGCCTGGAGTGTACAGGGGCCCTACGAGCAGTACTTC. Amino acids: CAWSVQGPYEQYF.

The chain uses TRBV6-5 and TRBJ1-2; no definite D call. V was trimmed by 1 base and J by 7 bases, leaving 19 bases between them. The CDR3 consists of 16 residues. Germline V gene lookup returns CDR1 MNHEY and CDR2 SVGAGI. The CDR3, as DNA: TGTGCCAGCAGTTACTTAAAAAGGATAGGGTCTCGTGGCTACACCTTC. Translation: CASSYLKRIGSRGYTF.

This chain uses TRBV11-2 with TRBJ1-2; TRBD1 matches 9 bases. The ends lost 5 bases at V and 4 bases at J; junction bases unmatched: 14. The CDR3 contains 17 residues. Germline CDR1 is SGHAT and CDR2 is FQNNGV. CDR3 nucleotide sequence: TGTGCCAGCAGCGTTCTCCGGGACAGGGTGGGGAGCTATGGCTACACCTTC. As protein: CASSVLRDRVGSYGYTF.

The DNA for the CDR3 is TGTGCCAGCAGCGCAGGGTCCCTAGGAAACACTGAAGCTTTCTTT. Translated: CASSAGSLGNTEAFF. The chain joins TRBV9 to TRBJ1-1; tentative D call: TRBD1 (5 bases). CDR1 SGDLS and CDR2 YYNGEE come from the germline V gene. V lost 3 bases, J lost 2 bases, and 14 bases lay in between. There are 15 residues in the CDR3.

The V gene is TRBV5-4, the J gene TRBJ2-3, with 8 positions matching TRBD2. V trimming: 2 bases; J trimming: 2 bases; junction bases outside the gene matches: 4. This CDR3 comprises 15 residues. Germline-derived CDR1 and CDR2 are SGHNT and YYREEE (reference sequence). CDR3: CASSFSGIYTDTQYF. The DNA for the CDR3 is TGTGCCAGCAGCTTTAGCGGGATTTACACAGATACGCAGTATTTT. Complete variable domain (other parts from reference TRBV5-4 and TRBJ2-3): ETGVTQSPTHLIKTRGQQVTLRCSSQSGHNTVSWYQQALGQGPQFIFQYYREEENGRGNFPPRFSGLQFPNYSSELNVNALELDDSALYLCASSFSGIYTDTQYFGPGTRLTVL.